One and the same sample provided the 22 T cell receptor beta chains below, sequenced in a study of Graves' ophthalmopathy and Graves' hyperthyroidism (dated by TCRdb to 2016 to 2018). TCRdb shows the sequencer as Illumina HiSeq 2000. TCR beta CDR3 regions were amplified from RNA transcripts for repertoire sequencing. HTBI primers and the Qiagen OneStep RT-PCR kit were used in a first-round RT-PCR, which was followed by a second-round multiplex PCR, size selection and purification. TCRdb reanalyzed the raw reads on its own, using fastp at Q25 for trimming and MiXCR for clone calling, and kept in-frame beta chains. Under each unique CDR3 protein, matching rows form one entry showing the most common genes and DNA. For this sample the table gives 260,000 or so distinct CDR3 sequences, of which around 42% were detected only once. Of the sample, more than 45% is held by the ten largest clones. Material: peripheral blood. The receptors were gathered from an adult man with Graves' ophthalmopathy.

The chain is built from TRBV10-3 and TRBJ2-7, with D perhaps matching TRBD2 (6 bases). The closer fit of TRBJ2-1 to the DNA end suggests the J call may be wrong. Germline CDR1 is ENHRY and CDR2 is SYGVKD. This CDR3 has 13 residues. The CDR3 sequence: CAIKNSGENEQFF. Written as DNA, the CDR3 is TGTGCCATCAAAAATTCGGGGGAAAATGAGCAGTTCTTC.

The chain links TRBV7-9 to TRBJ1-1, with 7 bases that match TRBD1. The CDR3 is 13 amino acids. Germline V gene data show CDR1 as SEHNR and CDR2 as FQNEAQ (reference sequence). V lost 5 bases and J lost 5; bases outside the gene matches: 5. The CDR3 region is CASSPQGGTEAFF. In DNA form, the CDR3 reads TGTGCCAGCAGCCCCCAGGGGGGGACTGAAGCTTTCTTT.

In this sample, this clonotype turned up many times. The rearrangement uses TRBV2 and TRBJ1-1; TRBD1 agrees at 9 bases. In germline, CDR1 is SNHLY, CDR2 FYNNEI. V dropped 7 bases and J dropped 5; count of bases not matched to a gene: 5. The CDR3 contains 13 residues. CDR3 amino acids: CASTRTGETEAFF. The CDR3 DNA reads TGTGCCAGCACTAGGACAGGGGAAACTGAAGCTTTCTTT. Combining the CDR3 with reference TRBV2 and TRBJ1-1 gives the whole variable domain EPEVTQTPSHQVTQMGQEVILRCVPISNHLYFYWYRQILGQKVEFLVSFYNNEISEKSEIFDDQFSVERPDGSNFTLKIRSTKLEDSAMYFCASTRTGETEAFFGQGTRLTVV.

This clonotype was found a few times. V usage is TRBV19 and J usage is TRBJ2-7; D gene unclear. This CDR3 comprises 15 residues. Germline V gives CDR1 LNHDA, CDR2 SQIVND (reference sequence). V lost 3 bases and J 4 bases, leaving 16 bases between the germline ends. The CDR3 is CASSIEVRPGYEQYF. As DNA, the CDR3 is TGTGCCAGTAGTATCGAGGTACGCCCAGGATACGAGCAGTACTTC.

The chain is built from TRBV5-1 and TRBJ2-7; perhaps TRBD2 as D (5 bases). Germline V gene data show CDR1 as SGHRS and CDR2 as YFSETQ. V lost 0 bases, J lost 3 bases, and 16 bases lay in between. The length of the CDR3 is 16 residues. This CDR3 is CASSLAGAARGYEQYF. The DNA for the CDR3 is TGCGCCAGCAGCTTGGCCGGAGCTGCCCGGGGCTACGAGCAGTACTTC.

This clonotype was counted once. V gene TRBV19 combines with J gene TRBJ2-5; D gene ambiguous. CDR1 is LNHDA and CDR2 is SQIVND in the germline V gene (reference sequence). The CDR3 is made up of 14 amino acids. The V end was cut by 3 bases, the J end by 3 bases, with 11 bases between. Here the CDR3 DNA reads TGTGCCAGTAGTATTGCCCGCCGAGAAGAGACCCAGTACTTC. This gives the protein CASSIARREETQYF.

The V and J genes are TRBV10-3 and TRBJ2-7; 10 nucleotides match TRBD1. Germline values: CDR1 ENHRY, CDR2 SYGVKD. V lost 4 bases and J lost 5; bases outside the gene matches: 5. The CDR3 totals 14 residues. The CDR3 spells CAISGGTGANEQYF. The DNA of the CDR3 is TGTGCCATCAGTGGAGGGACAGGGGCCAACGAGCAGTACTTC.

This clonotype showed up many times. The rearrangement links TRBV7-9 to TRBJ1-1, with D unresolved. The germline V and J ends were trimmed by 0 bases and 1 base, with 6 bases remaining between them. CDR1 SEHNR and CDR2 FQNEAQ come from the germline V gene (reference sequence). The CDR3 covers 14 residues. CDR3 DNA: TGTGCCAGCAGCTTAGCTCGGGGGAACACTGAAGCTTTCTTT. It encodes CASSLARGNTEAFF.

This clonotype was seen a few times. The rearrangement joins TRBV25-1 to TRBJ1-6; TRBD1 is a possible D gene (5 bases). This CDR3 spans 15 amino acids. Germline V gene data show CDR1 as MGHDK and CDR2 as SYGVNS. V was trimmed by 5 bases and J by 7 bases, leaving 15 bases between them. The CDR3 here is CASSPPGARNSPLHF. CDR3 nucleotides: TGTGCCAGCAGTCCCCCCGGGGCCCGGAATTCACCCCTCCACTTT.

This clonotype was counted once. This chain links TRBV3-1 with TRBJ1-2; unclear D gene. Looked up from germline, CDR1 is LGHDT and CDR2 is YNNKEL (reference sequence). Between the trimmed V and J ends, which lost 1 base and 4 bases, there was a span of 10 bases. The CDR3 extends over 14 amino acids. The CDR3 nucleotides are TGTGCCAGCAGCCAAGGTCCAGTGAGCTATGGCTACACCTTC. Translating gives CASSQGPVSYGYTF.

Comments on this clonotype: The junction shows a germline mismatch at one end, possibly a read error. The rearrangement joins TRBV10-3 to TRBJ2-7; TRBD1 matches 7 bases. The CDR3 consists of 13 residues. Germline V CDR1 and CDR2: ENHRY, SYGVKD. DNA of the CDR3: TGTGCCAGCAGTGAAGGACAGGTTTACGAGCAGTACTTC. Its protein product is CASSEGQVYEQYF.

About this clonotype: Mismatch with germline at one junction end may stem from a read error. The gene calls are TRBV5-1 and TRBJ2-7; D gene uncertain. Germline V lookup: CDR1 SGHRS, CDR2 YFSETQ. CDR3 length equals 13 residues. DNA for the CDR3: TGCGCCAGCAGCTTGGACCGAACCTACGAGCGGTACTTC. This encodes CASSLDRTYERYF.

The chain recombines TRBV2 with TRBJ1-4, with a tentative D call TRBD1 (6 bases). V was pared by 2 bases and J by 2 bases, with 9 bases between. CDR3 length: 15 amino acids. Germline loops: CDR1 SNHLY, CDR2 FYNNEI. CDR3 protein: CASSETGLTNEKLFF. CDR3 nucleotide sequence: TGTGCCAGCAGTGAAACAGGGCTGACTAATGAAAAACTGTTTTTT.

The chain joins TRBV20-1 to TRBJ2-5, with D possibly TRBD1 on 7 matching bases. The germline CDR1 and CDR2 sequences are DFQATT and SNEGSKA (reference sequence). This CDR3 is 15 amino acids long. V gave up 2 bases and J gave up 5 bases, with 18 bases separating them. The CDR3 sequence is CSARQGGTVGETQYF. DNA of the CDR3: TGCAGTGCTAGACAGGGGGGTACTGTCGGTGAGACCCAGTACTTC.

This clonotype was seen repeatedly, ten times or more. This rearrangement joins TRBV7-2 to TRBJ1-2; 8 nucleotides match TRBD1. The CDR3 runs 13 residues. V gave up 5 bases and J gave up 5 bases; unmatched junction bases: 4. Per germline, CDR1 SGHTA and CDR2 FQGNSA. CDR3: CASSPDRAYGYTF. CDR3 nucleotides: TGTGCCAGCAGCCCGGACAGGGCATATGGCTACACCTTC.

This clonotype was found a few times. The chain combines TRBV2 with TRBJ2-6, with 9 bases matching TRBD1. Germline-derived CDR1 and CDR2 are SNHLY and FYNNEI. CDR3 length equals 17 residues. Losses at the gene ends were 1 base for V and 0 bases for J; bases not matched to a gene: 1. CDR3 sequence (DNA): TGTGCCAGCAGTGAAGACAGGGGGCCCTCTGGGGCCAACGTCCTGACTTTC. The encoded protein is CASSEDRGPSGANVLTF.

V is TRBV7-2 and J is TRBJ1-1; D uncertain. The CDR3 spans 14 residues. V lost 1 base and J 4 bases, leaving 10 bases between the germline ends. Germline V gene sequence: CDR1 SGHTA, CDR2 FQGNSA. The CDR3 here is CASSLEAPGTEAFF. The CDR3 DNA follows: TGTGCCAGCAGCTTAGAAGCTCCAGGCACTGAAGCTTTCTTT.

The chain combines TRBV7-2 with TRBJ2-5, with a possible D match to TRBD1 (6 bases). V was pared by 3 bases and J by 0 bases, with 8 bases between. Looked up from germline, CDR1 is SGHTA and CDR2 is FQGNSA. This CDR3 region has 14 residues. CDR3 amino acids: CASSFDRYQETQYF. The CDR3 DNA reads TGTGCCAGCAGCTTCGACAGGTACCAAGAGACCCAGTACTTC.

This clonotype has more than one count but fewer than ten. The chain has TRBV20-1 and TRBJ2-5; D unresolved. Germline CDR1 reads DFQATT; CDR2 reads SNEGSKA (reference sequence). There are 13 residues in the CDR3. V lost 1 base and J 5 bases, leaving 11 bases between the germline ends. CDR3 DNA: TGCAGTGCTAGAGTGGGGATAGGGGAGACCCAGTACTTC. Protein product: CSARVGIGETQYF.

This clonotype was observed a handful of times. V is TRBV2 and J is TRBJ1-1; perhaps TRBD1 as D (5 bases). The V end lost 4 bases, the J end lost 1 base, and 13 bases lay between the germline ends. The CDR3 is made up of 15 amino acids. CDR1 and CDR2 (germline): SNHLY, FYNNEI. The CDR3 protein is CASSGPGAANTEAFF. Written as DNA, the CDR3 is TGTGCCAGCAGTGGCCCCGGGGCGGCGAACACTGAAGCTTTCTTT. Full variable domain (missing parts from reference TRBV2 and TRBJ1-1): EPEVTQTPSHQVTQMGQEVILRCVPISNHLYFYWYRQILGQKVEFLVSFYNNEISEKSEIFDDQFSVERPDGSNFTLKIRSTKLEDSAMYFCASSGPGAANTEAFFGQGTRLTVV.

This clonotype was detected once. CDR3 region: CASSPTGQHYEQYF. The CDR3 coding sequence is TGTGCCAGCAGCCCGACGGGACAGCACTACGAGCAGTACTTC. The rearrangement joins TRBV7-3 to TRBJ2-7, with 7 nucleotides matching TRBD1. The CDR3 spans 14 residues. The V gene end was trimmed by 5 bases and the J gene end by 3 bases; junction bases not matched to a gene: 7. CDR1 and CDR2 from the germline V gene are SGHTA and FQGTGA.

This clonotype appeared a few times. The chain recombines TRBV4-1 with TRBJ1-5; TRBD1 might be the D (6 bases). Per the germline V gene, CDR1 is MGHRA and CDR2 is YSYEKL. This CDR3 region has 17 residues. The V end was cut by 0 bases, the J end by 5 bases, with 17 bases between. The CDR3 spells CASSQDEGTITHQPQHF. As DNA, the CDR3 is TGCGCCAGCAGCCAAGATGAAGGGACAATCACCCATCAGCCCCAGCATTTT.